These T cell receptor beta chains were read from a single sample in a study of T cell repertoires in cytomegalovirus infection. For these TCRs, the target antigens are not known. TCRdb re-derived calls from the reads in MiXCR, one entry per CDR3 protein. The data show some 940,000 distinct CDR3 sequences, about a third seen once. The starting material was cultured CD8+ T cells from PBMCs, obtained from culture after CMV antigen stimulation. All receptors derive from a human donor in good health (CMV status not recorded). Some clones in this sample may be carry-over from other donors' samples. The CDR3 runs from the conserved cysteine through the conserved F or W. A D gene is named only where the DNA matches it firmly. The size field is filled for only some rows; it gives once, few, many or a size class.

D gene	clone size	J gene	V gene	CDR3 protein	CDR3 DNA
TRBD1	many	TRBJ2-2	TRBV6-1	CASIRWDRDSPGELFF	TGTGCCAGCATTAGATGGGACAGGGACTCACCCGGGGAGCTGTTTTTT
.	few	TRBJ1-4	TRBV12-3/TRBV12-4	CASTTFDPGEKLFF	TGTGCCAGCACCACGTTTGACCCGGGGGAAAAACTGTTTTTT
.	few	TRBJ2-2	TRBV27	CASSLRRRGELFF	TGTGCCAGCAGTTTACGGAGACGCGGGGAGCTGTTTTTT
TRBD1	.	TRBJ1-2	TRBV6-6	CASEGQGATVYGYTF	TGTGCCAGCGAAGGACAGGGGGCGACTGTCTATGGCTACACCTTC
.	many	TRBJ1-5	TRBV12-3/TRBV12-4	CASSPWGNQPQHF	TGTGCCAGCAGCCCTTGGGGCAATCAGCCCCAGCATTTT
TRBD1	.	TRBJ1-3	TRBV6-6	CASWDRGPTIYF	TGTGCCAGCTGGGACAGGGGCCCCACCATATATTTT
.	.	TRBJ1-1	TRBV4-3	CASSQDLGGWGNTEAFF	TGCGCCAGCAGCCAAGATCTCGGGGGGTGGGGGAACACTGAAGCTTTCTTT
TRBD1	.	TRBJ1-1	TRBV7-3	CASRGTAITEAFF	TGTGCCAGCAGAGGGACAGCAATCACTGAAGCTTTCTTT
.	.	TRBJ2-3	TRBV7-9	CASSRDRAVGDTQYF	TGTGCCAGCAGCCGCGATCGAGCGGTGGGAGATACGCAGTATTTT
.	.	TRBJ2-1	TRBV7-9	CASSDSLTYNEQFF	TGTGCCAGCAGCGACAGTCTCACCTACAATGAGCAGTTCTTC
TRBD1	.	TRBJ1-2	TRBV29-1	CSATDRGEGYTF	TGCAGCGCTACGGACAGGGGTGAGGGCTACACCTTC
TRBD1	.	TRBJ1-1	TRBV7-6	CASSSIGTGDTEAFF	TGTGCCAGCAGCTCCATTGGGACAGGGGACACTGAAGCTTTCTTT
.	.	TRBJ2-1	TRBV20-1	CSASELTGYNEQFF	TGCAGTGCTAGCGAATTAACAGGGTACAATGAGCAGTTCTTC
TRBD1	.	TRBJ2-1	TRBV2	CASSARDRGPYDLYNEQFF	TGTGCCAGCAGTGCCCGGGACAGGGGGCCATACGACCTCTACAATGAGCAGTTCTTC
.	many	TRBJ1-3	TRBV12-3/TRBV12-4	CASRSSGNTIYF	TGTGCCAGCAGAAGCTCTGGAAACACCATATATTTT
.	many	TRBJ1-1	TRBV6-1	CASSRQLGGETEAFF	TGTGCCAGCAGTCGTCAACTTGGGGGTGAGACTGAAGCTTTCTTT
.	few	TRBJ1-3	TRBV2	CASRMTVTGNTIYF	TGTGCCAGCAGGATGACAGTGACTGGAAACACCATATATTTT
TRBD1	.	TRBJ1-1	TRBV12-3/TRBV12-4	CASRGTGENTEAFF	TGTGCCAGCAGAGGGACAGGCGAGAACACTGAAGCTTTCTTT
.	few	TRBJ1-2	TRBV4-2	CASSRITSFSDPNYGYTF	TGTGCCAGCAGCCGGATCACTAGCTTTAGCGATCCTAACTATGGCTACACCTTC
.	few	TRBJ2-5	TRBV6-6	CASSYEEETQYF	TGTGCCAGCAGTTATGAAGAAGAGACCCAGTACTTC
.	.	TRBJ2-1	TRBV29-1	CSVEPGVSSYNEQFF	TGCAGCGTTGAACCCGGGGTAAGCTCCTACAATGAGCAGTTCTTC
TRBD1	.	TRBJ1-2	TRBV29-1	CSVPGQGWYGYTF	TGCAGCGTGCCGGGACAGGGGTGGTATGGCTACACCTTC
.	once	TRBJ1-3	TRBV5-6	CASSLSTRSGNTIYF	TGTGCCAGCAGCTTAAGCACTCGCTCTGGAAACACCATATATTTT
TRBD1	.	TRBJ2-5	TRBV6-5	CASSYDRAIESQYF	TGTGCCAGCAGTTACGACAGGGCGATTGAGTCCCAGTACTTC
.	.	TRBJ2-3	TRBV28	CASSPNGVGTRQADTQYF	TGTGCCAGCAGTCCAAACGGGGTGGGTACACGGCAGGCGGATACGCAGTATTTT
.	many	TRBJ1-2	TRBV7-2	CASSSGGGYGYTF	TGTGCCAGCAGCTCGGGGGGGGGCTATGGCTACACCTTC
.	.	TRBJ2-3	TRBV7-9	CASSLSSAVTDTQYF	TGTGCCAGCAGTCTCTCTAGCGCGGTCACAGATACGCAGTATTTT
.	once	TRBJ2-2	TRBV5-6	CASSAPLHVTGELFF	TGTGCCAGCAGCGCTCCCTTGCATGTCACCGGGGAGCTGTTTTTT
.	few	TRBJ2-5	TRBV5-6	CASSLDDWETQYF	TGTGCCAGCAGCTTGGACGACTGGGAGACCCAGTACTTC
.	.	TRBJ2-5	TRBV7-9	CASSPGPSKQETQYF	TGTGCCAGCAGCCCAGGACCGAGCAAGCAAGAGACCCAGTACTTC
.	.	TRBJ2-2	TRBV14	CASSRYRKGELFF	TGTGCCAGCAGCCGCTATCGGAAAGGGGAGCTGTTTTTT
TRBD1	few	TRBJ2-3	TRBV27	CASSLPGQGVDTQYF	TGTGCCAGCAGTTTACCGGGACAGGGGGTAGATACGCAGTATTTT
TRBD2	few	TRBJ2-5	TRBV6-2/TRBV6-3	CASRLPGLAGLETQYF	TGTGCCAGCAGGCTTCCGGGACTAGCGGGGTTGGAGACCCAGTACTTC
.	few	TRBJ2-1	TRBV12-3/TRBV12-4	CASSGAGGANEQFF	TGTGCCAGCAGTGGGGCAGGGGGGGCAAATGAGCAGTTCTTC
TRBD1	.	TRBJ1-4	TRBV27	CASSSWDSRGFNEKLFF	TGTGCCAGCAGTTCCTGGGACAGCCGCGGGTTTAATGAAAAACTGTTTTTT
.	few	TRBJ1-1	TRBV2	CASSVRENTEAFF	TGTGCCAGCAGTGTTCGGGAGAACACTGAAGCTTTCTTT